These 2 T cell receptor beta chains came from one sample sequenced in a study of T cell repertoires in ileal Crohn's disease. Method: immunoSEQ multiplex PCR; TCRdb's copy keeps in-frame clones and lacks some. The repertoire holds about 16,000 clones, with approximately 72% as singletons. Time point defined: neoterminal ileum biopsy at postoperative endoscopy, about 6 months after surgery. The source material was ileal tissue. The receptors come from an adult with Crohn's disease.

This chain's CDR3 is CASSEGGQGFQPQHF. The CDR3 nucleotides are TGTGCCAGCAGTGAAGGGGGACAGGGGTTTCAGCCCCAGCATTTT. The rearrangement links TRBV6-1 to TRBJ1-5; the match to TRBD1 covers 10 bases. This CDR3 has 15 amino acids. Losses at the gene ends were 1 base for V and 6 bases for J; bases not matched to a gene: 3. Germline CDR1 MNHNS, CDR2 SASEGT.

This chain links TRBV7-2 with TRBJ1-4; 7 bases match TRBD1. The CDR3 sequence is 15 residues long. V trimming: 5 bases; J trimming: 8 bases; junction bases outside the gene matches: 11. Germline CDR1 and CDR2: SGHTA and FQGNSA. The CDR3 nucleotides are TGTGCCAGCAGCCGTCATACAGGGGATAGGGAAAAACTGTTTTTT. Its protein product is CASSRHTGDREKLFF.